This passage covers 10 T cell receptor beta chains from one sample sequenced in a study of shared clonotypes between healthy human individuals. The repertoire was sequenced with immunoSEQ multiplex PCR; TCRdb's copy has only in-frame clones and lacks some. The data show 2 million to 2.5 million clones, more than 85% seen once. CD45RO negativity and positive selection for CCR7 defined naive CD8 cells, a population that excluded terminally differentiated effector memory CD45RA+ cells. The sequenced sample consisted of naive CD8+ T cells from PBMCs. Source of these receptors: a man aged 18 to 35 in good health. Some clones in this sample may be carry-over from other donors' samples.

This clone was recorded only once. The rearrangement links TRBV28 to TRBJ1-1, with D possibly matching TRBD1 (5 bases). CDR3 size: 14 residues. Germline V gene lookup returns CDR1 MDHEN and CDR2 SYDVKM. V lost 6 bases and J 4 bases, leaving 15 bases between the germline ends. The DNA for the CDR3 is TGTGCCAGCAGCCCCTCGGCGGGGGTCACTGAAGCTTTCTTT. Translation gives CASSPSAGVTEAFF.

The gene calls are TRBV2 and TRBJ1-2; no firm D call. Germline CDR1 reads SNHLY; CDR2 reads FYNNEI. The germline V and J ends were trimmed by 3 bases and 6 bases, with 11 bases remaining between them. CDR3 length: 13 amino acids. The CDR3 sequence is CASSDEGWNGYTF. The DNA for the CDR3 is TGTGCCAGCAGTGATGAAGGGTGGAATGGCTACACCTTC.

The CDR3 is CASSPAQGSHGYTF. The CDR3 DNA reads as TGTGCCAGCAGCCCCGCACAGGGGAGTCATGGCTACACCTTC. The V call is TRBV9, the J call TRBJ1-2, with 7 bases lining up with TRBD1. The CDR3 totals 14 residues. The ends lost 4 bases at V and 6 bases at J; junction bases unmatched: 9. Germline V gives CDR1 SGDLS, CDR2 YYNGEE.

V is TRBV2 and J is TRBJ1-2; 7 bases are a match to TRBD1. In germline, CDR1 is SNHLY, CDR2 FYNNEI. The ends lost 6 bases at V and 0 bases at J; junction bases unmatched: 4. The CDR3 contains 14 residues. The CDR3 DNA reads TGTGCCAGCAGCCGGACAGGCACTAACTATGGCTACACCTTC. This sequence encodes CASSRTGTNYGYTF.

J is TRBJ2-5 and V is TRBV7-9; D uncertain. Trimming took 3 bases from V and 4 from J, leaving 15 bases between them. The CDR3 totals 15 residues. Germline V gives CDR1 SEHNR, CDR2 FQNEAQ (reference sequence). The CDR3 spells CASSLAGPTRETQYF. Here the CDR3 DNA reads TGTGCCAGCAGCTTGGCTGGCCCCACCCGAGAGACCCAGTACTTC.

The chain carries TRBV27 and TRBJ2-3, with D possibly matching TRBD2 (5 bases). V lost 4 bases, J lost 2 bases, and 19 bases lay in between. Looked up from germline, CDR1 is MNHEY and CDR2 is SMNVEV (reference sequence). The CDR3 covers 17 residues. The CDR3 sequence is CASSSSSYFWVTDTQYF. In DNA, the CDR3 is TGTGCCAGCAGTTCTTCTAGCTACTTCTGGGTCACAGATACGCAGTATTTT.

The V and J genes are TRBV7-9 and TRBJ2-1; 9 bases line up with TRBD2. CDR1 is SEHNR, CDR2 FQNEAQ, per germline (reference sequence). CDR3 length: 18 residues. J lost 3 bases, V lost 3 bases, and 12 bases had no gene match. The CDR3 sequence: CASSFPLAGTTDYNEQFF. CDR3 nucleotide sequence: TGTGCCAGCAGCTTCCCGCTAGCGGGGACTACTGACTACAATGAGCAGTTCTTC.

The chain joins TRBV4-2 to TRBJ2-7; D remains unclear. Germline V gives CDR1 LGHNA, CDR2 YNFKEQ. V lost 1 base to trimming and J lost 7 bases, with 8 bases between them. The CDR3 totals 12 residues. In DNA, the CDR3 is TGTGCCAGCAGCCAAGCTGGTCAAGAGCAGTACTTC. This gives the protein CASSQAGQEQYF.

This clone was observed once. The CDR3 spells CASSGGGVPYNEQFF. CDR3 bases: TGTGCCAGCAGCGGGGGCGGGGTCCCCTACAATGAGCAGTTCTTC. The chain employs TRBV9 and TRBJ2-1, with D perhaps TRBD2 (6 bases). The length of the CDR3 is 15 residues. Deletions cut 3 bases from V and 2 bases from J, with 12 bases between. Germline CDR1 SGDLS, CDR2 YYNGEE.

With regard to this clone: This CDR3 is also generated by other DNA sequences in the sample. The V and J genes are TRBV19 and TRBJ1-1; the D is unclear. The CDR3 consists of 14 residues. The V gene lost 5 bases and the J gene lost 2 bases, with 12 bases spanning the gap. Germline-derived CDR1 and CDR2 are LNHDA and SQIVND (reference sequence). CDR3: CASSPRTGNTEAFF. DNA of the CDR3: TGTGCCAGTAGTCCAAGGACCGGTAACACTGAAGCTTTCTTT.